Presented here are 14 T cell receptor beta chains from one specimen sequenced in a study of Ad26.COV2.S vaccination and SARS-CoV-2 variants. TCRdb's table, derived via immunoSEQ multiplex PCR, lists solely in-frame clones and lacks some. The data contain hundreds of thousands of clones, about 80% of them singletons. Treatment described: approximately 18 received Ad26.COV2.S at low or high dose, single or two shots; about 5 received placebo; per-sample allocation not given. Sampling happened 63 days after the first vaccine or placebo injection. The source material was peripheral blood, sampled in a trial of Ad26.COV2.S vaccine versus placebo. These receptors originate from a person between 18 and 65 years old who received the Ad26.COV2.S COVID-19 vaccine or a placebo.

Concerning this clone: This sample includes further DNA sequences coding for the same CDR3. The chain combines TRBV4-2 with TRBJ1-5; TRBD1 is a possible D gene (5 bases). Trimming left V 1 base short and J 4 bases short, with 11 bases between. Germline CDR1 LGHNA, CDR2 YNFKEQ. The CDR3 has 15 amino acids. CDR3 region: CASSQVGGKNQPQHF. DNA of the CDR3: TGTGCCAGCAGCCAAGTTGGGGGTAAGAATCAGCCCCAGCATTTT.

The CDR3 coding sequence is TGTGCCAGCCACGGCGGGGGCTCCTACGAGCAGTACTTC. Encoded protein: CASHGGGSYEQYF. The J gene is TRBJ2-7, the V gene TRBV6-6, with 7 bases lining up with TRBD2. Germline lookup yields CDR1 MNHNY and CDR2 SVGAGI (reference sequence). Losses at the gene ends were 8 bases for V and 0 bases for J; bases not matched to a gene: 4. The CDR3 runs 13 residues.

The rearrangement links TRBV3-1 (or the pseudogene TRBV3-2) to TRBJ1-1, with D hard to call. Deletions cut 0 bases from V and 1 base from J, with 6 bases between. Germline V gives CDR1 LGHDT, CDR2 YNNKEL (reference sequence). The CDR3 covers 14 residues. In nucleotides, the CDR3 is TGTGCCAGCAGCCAAGAGGGGAAGAACACTGAAGCTTTCTTT. Protein sequence: CASSQEGKNTEAFF.

J is TRBJ2-5 and V is TRBV4-1; D is perhaps TRBD2 (5 bases). The V end lost 3 bases, the J end lost 1 base, and 9 bases lay between the germline ends. CDR3 length: 14 residues. The germline CDR1 and CDR2 sequences are MGHRA and YSYEKL. CDR3 DNA: TGCGCCAGCAGCCACCCGGACTTCCAAGAGACCCAGTACTTC. Protein product: CASSHPDFQETQYF.

The J gene is TRBJ1-3, the V gene TRBV7-6; D is uncertain. Germline V gene sequence: CDR1 SGHVS, CDR2 FNYEAQ. The CDR3 is 17 amino acids. V lost 5 bases and J 0 bases, leaving 17 bases between the germline ends. For the CDR3, the DNA is TGTGCCAGCAGCCCAACAAAGGGTGCTTTCTCTGGAAACACCATATATTTT. Protein: CASSPTKGAFSGNTIYF.

DNA for the CDR3: TGTGCCAGCACCCAAGGCCCGGAACCCTATGGCTACACCTTC. Protein: CASTQGPEPYGYTF. The rearrangement uses TRBV9 and TRBJ1-2; no definite D call. This CDR3 spans 14 amino acids. The V end lost 6 bases, the J end lost 4 bases, and 16 bases lay between the germline ends. Germline assignment: CDR1 SGDLS and CDR2 YYNGEE.

In its sample, this clone was seen a few times. The same CDR3 can be traced to other DNA sequences in this sample. V and J are TRBV5-5 and TRBJ2-7; 13 bases align to TRBD2. This CDR3 has 14 amino acids. The V gene end was trimmed by 0 bases and the J gene end by 7 bases; junction bases not matched to a gene: 1. Per the germline V gene, CDR1 is SGHKS and CDR2 is YYEKEE (reference sequence). Written as DNA, the CDR3 is TGTGCCAGCAGCTTGGAGGGACTAGCGGGAGAGCAGTACTTC. It yields the protein CASSLEGLAGEQYF.

The chain couples TRBV5-4 to TRBJ2-1, with D maybe TRBD2 (5 bases). Trimming took off 6 bases at V and 6 bases at J, with 7 bases between the two ends. The length of the CDR3 is 11 residues. CDR1 and CDR2 from the germline V gene are SGHNT and YYREEE (reference sequence). This CDR3 is CASKGANEQFF. DNA of the CDR3: TGTGCCAGCAAGGGAGCCAATGAGCAGTTCTTC.

The rearrangement joins TRBV6-6 to TRBJ2-5; D is unresolved. This CDR3 has 15 amino acids. CDR1 and CDR2 from the germline V gene are MNHNY and SVGAGI (reference sequence). V was clipped by 4 bases and J by 2 bases, with 14 bases between them. In DNA form, the CDR3 reads TGTGCCAGCAGTTCCCCAAGGGCGTTACAAGAGACCCAGTACTTC. As protein: CASSSPRALQETQYF.

The chain employs TRBV3-1 (or the pseudogene TRBV3-2) and TRBJ2-7; 10 nucleotides line up with TRBD1. Germline V gene sequence: CDR1 LGHDT, CDR2 YNNKEL (reference sequence). With 4 bases clipped from V and 2 bases from J, the junction kept 5 bases outside the gene matches. There are 15 residues in the CDR3. Here the CDR3 reads CASSRQGAQTYEQYF. The CDR3 DNA is TGTGCCAGCAGCCGACAGGGGGCCCAAACCTACGAGCAGTACTTC.

The V call is TRBV9, the J call TRBJ1-1; D might be TRBD1 (6 bases). Germline assignment: CDR1 SGDLS and CDR2 YYNGEE. V dropped 0 bases and J dropped 4 bases, with 7 bases sitting between them. This CDR3 has 13 amino acids. CDR3 bases: TGTGCCAGCAGCGTAGGGGGGCTCACTGAAGCTTTCTTT. Translating gives CASSVGGLTEAFF.

The chain links TRBV5-1 to TRBJ2-2, with D perhaps TRBD2 (5 bases). V was pared by 2 bases and J by 4 bases, with 9 bases between. The CDR3 contains 14 residues. CDR1 is SGHRS, CDR2 YFSETQ, per germline. The CDR3 region has the DNA TGCGCCAGCAGCTTAATCCGGGGCACCGGGGAGCTGTTTTTT. This codes for CASSLIRGTGELFF.

The V call is TRBV24-1, the J call TRBJ1-5; D is unresolved. Germline V CDR1 and CDR2: KGHDR, SFDVKD. V lost 4 bases and J 3 bases, leaving 9 bases between the germline ends. The CDR3 runs 14 residues. CDR3 DNA: TGTGCCACCAGTGAGGGCAGCATCAATCAGCCCCAGCATTTT. Protein sequence: CATSEGSINQPQHF.

The rearrangement joins TRBV18 to TRBJ1-5, with D perhaps TRBD1 (6 bases). With 2 bases removed from V and 5 bases from J, the gap between germline ends came to 10 bases. Germline CDR1 is KGHSH and CDR2 is LQKENI. The CDR3 has 14 residues. DNA for the CDR3: TGTGCCAGCTCACCAGCCACAGGGTATCAGCCCCAGCATTTT. It codes for CASSPATGYQPQHF. The full variable domain, in which reference TRBV18 and TRBJ1-5 provide the parts outside the CDR3, is NAGVMQNPRHLVRRRGQEARLRCSPMKGHSHVYWYRQLPEEGLKFMVYLQKENIIDESGMPKERFSAEFPKEGPSILRIQQVVRGDSAAYFCASSPATGYQPQHFGDGTRLSIL.